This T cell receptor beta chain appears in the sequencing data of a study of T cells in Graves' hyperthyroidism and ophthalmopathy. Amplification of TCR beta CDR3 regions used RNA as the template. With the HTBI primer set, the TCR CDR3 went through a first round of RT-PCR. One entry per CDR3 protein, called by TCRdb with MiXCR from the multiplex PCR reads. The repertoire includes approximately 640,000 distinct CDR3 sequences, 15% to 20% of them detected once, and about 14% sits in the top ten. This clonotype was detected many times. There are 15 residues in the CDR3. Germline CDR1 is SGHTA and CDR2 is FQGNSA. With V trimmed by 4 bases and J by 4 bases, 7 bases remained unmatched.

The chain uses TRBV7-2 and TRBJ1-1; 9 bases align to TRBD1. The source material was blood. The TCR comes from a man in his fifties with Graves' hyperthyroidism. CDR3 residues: CASSWDREGSTEAFF. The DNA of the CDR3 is TGTGCCAGCAGCTGGGACAGGGAAGGAAGCACTGAAGCTTTCTTT.